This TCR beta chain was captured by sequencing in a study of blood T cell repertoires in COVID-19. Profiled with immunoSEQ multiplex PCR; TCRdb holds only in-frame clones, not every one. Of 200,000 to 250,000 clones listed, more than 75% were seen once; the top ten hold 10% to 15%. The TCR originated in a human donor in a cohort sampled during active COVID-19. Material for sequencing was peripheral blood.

As DNA, the CDR3 is TGTGCCAGCAGTCTGGGGGGCTCCTATAATTCACCCCTCCACTTT. This gives the protein CASSLGGSYNSPLHF. The V gene is TRBV7-2, the J gene TRBJ1-6; D is possibly TRBD1 (5 bases). Germline CDR1 is SGHTA and CDR2 is FQGNSA. The V end was cut by 6 bases, the J end by 0 bases, with 9 bases between. This CDR3 is 15 amino acids long.